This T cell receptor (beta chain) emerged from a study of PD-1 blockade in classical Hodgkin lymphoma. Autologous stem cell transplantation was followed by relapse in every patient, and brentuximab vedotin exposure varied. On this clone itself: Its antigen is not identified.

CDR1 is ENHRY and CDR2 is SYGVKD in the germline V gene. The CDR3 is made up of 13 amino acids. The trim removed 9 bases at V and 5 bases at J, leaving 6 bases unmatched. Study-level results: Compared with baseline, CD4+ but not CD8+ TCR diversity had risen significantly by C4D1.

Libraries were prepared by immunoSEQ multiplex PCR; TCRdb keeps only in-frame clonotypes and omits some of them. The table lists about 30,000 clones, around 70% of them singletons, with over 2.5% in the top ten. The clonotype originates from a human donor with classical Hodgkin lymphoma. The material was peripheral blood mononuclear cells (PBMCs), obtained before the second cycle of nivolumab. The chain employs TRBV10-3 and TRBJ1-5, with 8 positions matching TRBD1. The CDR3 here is CAMGTGFDQPQHF. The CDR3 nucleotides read TGTGCCATGGGGACAGGATTTGATCAGCCCCAGCATTTT.